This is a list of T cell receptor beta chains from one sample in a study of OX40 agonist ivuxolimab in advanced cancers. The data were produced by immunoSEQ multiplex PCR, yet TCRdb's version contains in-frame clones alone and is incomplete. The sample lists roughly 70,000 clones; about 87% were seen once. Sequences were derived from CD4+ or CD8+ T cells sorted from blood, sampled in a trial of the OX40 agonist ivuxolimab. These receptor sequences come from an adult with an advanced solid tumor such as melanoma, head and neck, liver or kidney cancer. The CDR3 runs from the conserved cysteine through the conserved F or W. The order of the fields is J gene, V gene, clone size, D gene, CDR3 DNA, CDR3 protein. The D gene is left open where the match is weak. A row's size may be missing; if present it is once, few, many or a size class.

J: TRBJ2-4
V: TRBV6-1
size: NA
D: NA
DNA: TGTGCCAGCAGTGTGACTCAGGGGGCCAAAAACATTCAGTACTTC
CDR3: CASSVTQGAKNIQYF

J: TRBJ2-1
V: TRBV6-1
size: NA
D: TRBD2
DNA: TGTGCCAGCACCCTCCTAGCGGGAGGTTACAATGAGCAGTTCTTC
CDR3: CASTLLAGGYNEQFF

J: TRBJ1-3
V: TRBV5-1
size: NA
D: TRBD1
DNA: TGCGCCAGCAGCTTGGGGGACAGACGCTCTGGAAACACCATATATTTT
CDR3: CASSLGDRRSGNTIYF

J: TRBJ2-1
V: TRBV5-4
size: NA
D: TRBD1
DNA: TGTGCCAGCAGCTTAGGGACAGAAACCGGGGATGAGCAGTTCTTC
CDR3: CASSLGTETGDEQFF

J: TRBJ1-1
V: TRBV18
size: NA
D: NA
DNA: TGTGCCAGCTCACCACAGGACACTGAAGCTTTCTTT
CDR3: CASSPQDTEAFF

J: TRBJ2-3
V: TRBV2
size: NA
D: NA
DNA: TGTGCCAGCAGCAAGGGACGGAGCACAGATACGCAGTATTTT
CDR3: CASSKGRSTDTQYF

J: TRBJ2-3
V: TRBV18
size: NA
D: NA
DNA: TGTGCCAGCTCACCTGGGTCTTCAGATACGCAGTATTTT
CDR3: CASSPGSSDTQYF

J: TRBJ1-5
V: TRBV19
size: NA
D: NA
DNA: TGTGCCAGTAGTATAGATGAGGGGGTGATAAATCAGCCCCAGCATTTT
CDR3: CASSIDEGVINQPQHF

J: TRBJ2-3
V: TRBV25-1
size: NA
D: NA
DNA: TGTGCCAGCTCCGATATCGGCCGAGGGGAGGGCACAGATACGCAGTATTTT
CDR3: CASSDIGRGEGTDTQYF

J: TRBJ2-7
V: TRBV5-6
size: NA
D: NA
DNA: TGTGCCAGCAGCTTCAAGTCTAGCGTCTCCTACGAGCAGTACTTC
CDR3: CASSFKSSVSYEQYF

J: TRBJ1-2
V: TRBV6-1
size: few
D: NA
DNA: TGTGCCAGCAGTCTGGGGCACAGGATTAACTATGGCTACACCTTC
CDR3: CASSLGHRINYGYTF

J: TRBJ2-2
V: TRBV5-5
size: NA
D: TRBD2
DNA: TGTGCCAGCAGCTTGGACCTGGCAGGGAGGGGAACCGGGGAGCTGTTTTTT
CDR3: CASSLDLAGRGTGELFF

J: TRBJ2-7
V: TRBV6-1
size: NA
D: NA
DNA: TGTGCCAGCAGAAGCGGAGGAAGGTACGAGCAGTACTTC
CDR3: CASRSGGRYEQYF

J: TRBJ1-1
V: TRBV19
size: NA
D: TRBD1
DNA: TGTGCCAGTAGTTCCACAGGGGACACTGAAGCTTTCTTT
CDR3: CASSSTGDTEAFF

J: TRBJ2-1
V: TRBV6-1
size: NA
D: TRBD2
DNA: TGTGCCAGCAGTGAACCGACTAGCGGGGCGCCTCGGGAGCAGTTCTTC
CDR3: CASSEPTSGAPREQFF

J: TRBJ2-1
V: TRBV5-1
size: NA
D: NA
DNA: TGCGCCAGCAGCTTGGGGGGAATCCCTGAGCAGTTCTTC
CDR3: CASSLGGIPEQFF

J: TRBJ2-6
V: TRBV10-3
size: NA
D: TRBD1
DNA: TGTGCCGCGGGACAGGGAGTCTCTGGGGCCAACGTCCTGACTTTC
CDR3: CAAGQGVSGANVLTF